The clone carrying this T cell receptor (beta chain) was counted many times. Its antigen is still unknown. The CDR3 sequence is 19 residues long. Trimming left V 6 bases short and J 0 bases short, with 23 bases between. This entry belongs to a study of T cell repertoires in cytomegalovirus infection. On the study more broadly: A matching HLA type, together with CMV infection, was signaled by public TCR beta signatures.

Overall study findings and caveats: Dominant in the ex vivo response were TCR beta clonotypes restricted by HLA-C and specific for CMV. Carriers of CMV plus the relevant HLA were identified by cumulative public TCR beta family frequency.

TCRdb fed the reads into MiXCR, producing one record per CDR3 protein. The sample has hundreds of thousands of distinct CDR3 sequences; about 11% are singletons. The source is a human donor in good health (CMV status not recorded). Some clones in this sample may be carry-over from other donors' samples. J is TRBJ1-4 and V is TRBV12-3 or TRBV12-4, with D perhaps matching TRBD1 (5 bases). The sample was PBMCs. The CDR3 region has the DNA TGTGCCAGCAGACCCTTGGGAGGGGCCCTTACCGCAACTAATGAAAAACTGTTTTTT. It yields the protein CASRPLGGALTATNEKLFF.